The clone carrying this T cell receptor beta chain appeared a single time. The data were taken from a study of OX40 agonist ivuxolimab in advanced cancers. Method: immunoSEQ multiplex PCR; TCRdb's copy keeps in-frame clones and lacks some. This table has around 14,000 clones, approximately 87% appearing once. The origin of this receptor is an adult with an advanced solid tumor such as melanoma, head and neck, liver or kidney cancer. The input for sequencing was CD4+ or CD8+ T cells sorted from blood, taken in a trial of the OX40 agonist ivuxolimab.

In DNA, the CDR3 is TGTGCCTGGAGTGTTGGGCGGAGCCAGGGTGAAAAACTGTTTTTT. Protein: CAWSVGRSQGEKLFF. V and J are TRBV30 and TRBJ1-4, with D tentatively TRBD1 (5 bases). The CDR3 is 15 amino acids. The germline CDR1 and CDR2 sequences are GTSNPN and SVGIG (reference sequence). V was cut by 0 bases and J by 7 bases, with 15 bases left in between.